A single T cell receptor beta chain is shown here with its context. The data derive from a study of T cell clones after liver transplantation. Clones were read by immunoSEQ multiplex PCR, and TCRdb kept only the in-frame ones, dropping some. This sample has 8,400 or so clones, with under 90% found just once. Sequenced here: CD8+ T cells from blood, sampled before liver transplant. The source is a human donor who received a liver transplant.

The CDR3 DNA is TGTGCCAGCAGCGGGTGGGGGACAGATCCTTACAATGAGCAGTTCTTC. Translation gives CASSGWGTDPYNEQFF. This chain links TRBV9 with TRBJ2-1; the match to TRBD1 covers 7 bases. Germline values: CDR1 SGDLS, CDR2 YYNGEE. CDR3 length equals 16 residues. V lost 3 bases, J lost 4 bases, and 10 bases stayed unmatched.